The entry below gives a single T cell receptor beta chain sequence along with its context. The record originates from a study of shared clonotypes between healthy human individuals. The CDR3 contains 14 residues. Germline assignment: CDR1 MNHNS and CDR2 SASEGT. The V gene lost 8 bases and the J gene lost 8 bases, with 20 bases spanning the gap. The authors distributed each subset's genomic DNA evenly over several immunoSEQ plates. Assay: immunoSEQ multiplex PCR; the TCRdb copy retains only in-frame clones and omits some. The repertoire includes a few million clones, 95% of them detected once, and roughly 0.13% sits in the top ten.

The chain combines TRBV6-1 with TRBJ2-3; a possible D gene is TRBD2 (6 bases). The receptor comes from a man aged 18 to 30 in good health. The sequenced material came from naive CD4+ T cells sorted from blood. Subset of the sample: CD45RA+ positively selected. This chain's CDR3 is CASGGYLISPTQYF. The CDR3 nucleotides are TGTGCCAGCGGGGGGTACCTCATATCCCCTACGCAGTATTTT.